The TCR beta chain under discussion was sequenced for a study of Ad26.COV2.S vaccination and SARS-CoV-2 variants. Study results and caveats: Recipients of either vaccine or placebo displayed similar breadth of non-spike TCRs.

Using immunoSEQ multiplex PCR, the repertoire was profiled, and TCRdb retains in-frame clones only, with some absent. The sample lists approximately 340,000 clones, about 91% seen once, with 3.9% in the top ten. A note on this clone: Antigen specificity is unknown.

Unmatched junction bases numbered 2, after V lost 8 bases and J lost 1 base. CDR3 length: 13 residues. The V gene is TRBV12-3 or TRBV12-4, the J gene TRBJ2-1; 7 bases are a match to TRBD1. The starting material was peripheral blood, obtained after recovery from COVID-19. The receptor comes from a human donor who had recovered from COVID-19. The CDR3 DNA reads TGTGCCAGCTTGGGACAGTCCTACAATGAGCAGTTCTTC. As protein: CASLGQSYNEQFF.